A selection of T cell receptor beta chains follows, all from one sample in a study of metastatic and nonmetastatic thyroid tumors. Through MiXCR, TCRdb re-clonotyped the PCR reads. The sample includes some 83,000 clones, around 12% seen only once; the top ten take 7% to 9%. Sequenced material: tumor tissue. Receptors were obtained from a female donor with papillary thyroid cancer or a benign thyroid nodule (not recorded which). Some clones in this sample may be carry-over from other donors' samples. The CDR3 runs from the conserved cysteine through the conserved F or W. Each record gives: CDR3 length, clone size, J gene, D gene, V gene, CDR3 protein, CDR3 DNA. D genes are given only for firm matches. Size tells how often a clone was seen (once, few, many) or the class of an expanded clone, and some rows leave it out.

14 many TRBJ2-7 NA TRBV19 CASSIVGNIGEQYF TGTGCCAGTAGTATAGTCGGGAACATAGGCGAGCAGTACTTC
14 many TRBJ1-5 TRBD1 TRBV20-1 CSASRTGPDQPQHF TGCAGTGCTAGCCGGACAGGGCCGGATCAGCCCCAGCATTTT
15 many TRBJ2-1 TRBD2 TRBV11-2 CASSRGLAGENEQFF TGTGCCAGCAGCCGTGGGCTAGCGGGAGAGAATGAGCAGTTCTTC
16 NA TRBJ2-2 NA TRBV14 CASSQALFANTGELFF TGTGCCAGCAGCCAAGCACTATTCGCGAACACCGGGGAGCTGTTTTTT
16 many TRBJ1-3 NA TRBV14 CASSNVRVSSGNTIYF TGTGCCAGCAGCAACGTCCGGGTTAGCTCTGGAAACACCATATATTTT
17 NA TRBJ1-4 NA TRBV6-1 CASSETRKGPFGEKLFF TGTGCCAGCAGTGAAACCCGAAAGGGTCCCTTTGGGGAAAAACTGTTTTTT
13 many TRBJ1-3 NA TRBV19 CASSPTAVGAIYF TGTGCCAGTAGTCCGACGGCCGTTGGGGCCATATATTTT
16 once TRBJ2-1 TRBD2 TRBV20-1 CSARDRGRVPYNEQFF TGCAGTGCTAGAGATCGCGGGAGGGTGCCCTACAATGAGCAGTTCTTC
17 many TRBJ1-5 NA TRBV12-5 CASGLALRVNLDQPQHF TGTGCTAGTGGTTTAGCCCTCAGGGTCAACCTGGATCAGCCCCAGCATTTT
15 many TRBJ1-3 TRBD1 TRBV4-2 CASSHRDRGANTIYF TGTGCCAGCAGCCACAGGGACAGGGGCGCGAACACCATATATTTT
17 many TRBJ1-6 TRBD1 TRBV28 CASSLTNRGSYNSPLHF TGTGCCAGCAGTTTGACCAACAGGGGTAGTTATAATTCACCCCTCCACTTT
16 many TRBJ2-7 NA TRBV19 CASSRNRDKLSYEQYF TGTGCCAGTAGTAGAAACCGGGACAAATTATCCTACGAGCAGTACTTC
19 many TRBJ2-1 TRBD2 TRBV5-1 CASSPQTGSSGSSYNEQFF TGCGCCAGCAGCCCCCAGACTGGGTCTAGCGGTAGCTCCTACAATGAGCAGTTCTTC
15 many TRBJ1-5 TRBD1 TRBV6-1 CASSEVRQGSQPQHF TGTGCCAGCAGTGAAGTCCGACAGGGGAGTCAGCCCCAGCATTTT
15 NA TRBJ2-1 TRBD1 TRBV29-1 CSVHNQGGLANEQFF TGCAGCGTTCACAACCAAGGGGGCCTCGCAAATGAGCAGTTCTTC
15 many TRBJ2-7 TRBD1 TRBV5-1 CASSNRQGAQYEQYF TGCGCCAGCAGCAACCGACAGGGGGCTCAATACGAGCAGTACTTC
12 many TRBJ2-1 NA TRBV20-1 CSASPDHNEQFF TGCAGTGCCTCCCCCGACCACAATGAGCAGTTCTTC
14 many TRBJ1-1 TRBD1 TRBV18 CASSPKGASTEAFF TGTGCCAGCTCACCAAAGGGGGCATCGACTGAAGCTTTCTTT
17 many TRBJ2-2 NA TRBV11-2 CASSLEVSLRGTGELFF TGTGCCAGCAGCTTAGAAGTTTCGCTTCGGGGCACCGGGGAGCTGTTTTTT
15 few TRBJ2-1 NA TRBV27 CATSLGGSAFGEQFF TGTGCCACCAGTTTAGGAGGGAGTGCCTTTGGCGAGCAGTTCTTC
16 many TRBJ1-2 TRBD1 TRBV4-1 CASSQEGTGGAYGYTF TGCGCCAGCAGCCAAGAAGGGACAGGGGGGGCCTATGGCTACACCTTC
13 many TRBJ1-5 NA TRBV20-1 CSARGEGDQPQHF TGCAGTGCTAGAGGTGAGGGGGACCAGCCCCAGCATTTT
16 NA TRBJ2-6 NA TRBV5-1 CASSQQVPAVANVLTF TGCGCCAGCAGCCAACAGGTGCCTGCCGTGGCCAACGTCCTGACTTTC
15 NA TRBJ2-1 NA TRBV18 CASSPRQGLFNEQFF TGTGCCAGCTCACCGAGACAGGGACTTTTCAATGAGCAGTTCTTC
16 NA TRBJ2-2 TRBD1 TRBV24-1 CATSNVDRGVTGELFF TGTGCCACCAGTAATGTGGACAGGGGTGTGACCGGGGAGCTGTTTTTT
11 many TRBJ1-2 NA TRBV2 CASGLNYGYTF TGTGCCAGCGGTCTTAACTATGGCTACACCTTC
17 many TRBJ1-6 NA TRBV28 CASSMQDQKLFNSPLHF TGTGCCAGCAGTATGCAAGACCAAAAGCTCTTTAATTCACCCCTCCACTTT
17 many TRBJ1-5 TRBD1 TRBV27 CASSLGTGGSSNQPQHF TGTGCCAGCAGTTTGGGGACAGGGGGCTCTAGCAATCAGCCCCAGCATTTT
15 many TRBJ2-7 NA TRBV6-2/TRBV6-3 CASSYPDGLPWEQYF TGTGCCAGCAGTTACCCCGACGGACTACCCTGGGAGCAGTACTTC
14 many TRBJ1-1 NA TRBV30 CAWSAPFSLTEAFF TGTGCCTGGAGTGCCCCTTTCTCTCTCACTGAAGCTTTCTTT
15 few TRBJ1-1 NA TRBV11-1 CASSLVGLGTTEAFF TGTGCCAGCAGCTTAGTGGGGTTGGGGACCACTGAAGCTTTCTTT
15 many TRBJ2-5 TRBD2 TRBV28 CASSPPGRARETQYF TGTGCCAGCAGTCCACCCGGGAGGGCCAGGGAGACCCAGTACTTC
14 many TRBJ2-1 NA TRBV5-4 CASSLGGTNNEQFF TGTGCCAGCAGCTTGGGAGGCACAAACAATGAGCAGTTCTTC